A selection of T cell receptor beta chains follows, all from one sample in a study of CD8 T cells in ankylosing spondylitis. In TCRdb, the 5' RACE reads were re-called with MiXCR into one record per CDR3 protein. The data hold 380,000 or so distinct CDR3 sequences, with 20% to 25% observed a single time. The sample comprised blood, either unsorted or a sorted T cell fraction (not recorded which). Every receptor here comes from a male donor with ankylosing spondylitis or in good health (not recorded which). Both conserved end residues are part of each CDR3. The D gene is left open where the match is weak. Only some rows state a clone size, as once, few, many or a class for expanded clones.

CDR3 length	V gene	J gene	clone size	D gene	CDR3 DNA	CDR3 protein
15	TRBV13	TRBJ2-2	NA	NA	TGTGCCAGCAATTCCAACAGGGCGAACACCGGGGAGCTGTTTTTT	CASNSNRANTGELFF
14	TRBV7-8	TRBJ2-2	once	NA	TGTGCCAGCAGCTTCTCGGTGGAGTCCGGGGAGCTGTTTTTT	CASSFSVESGELFF
19	TRBV3-1	TRBJ1-6	NA	NA	TGTGCCAGCAGCCAAGATAGGTCCGGGCTCCCCAAGGGGAATTCACCCCTCCACTTT	CASSQDRSGLPKGNSPLHF
17	TRBV24-1	TRBJ2-2	NA	TRBD1	TGTGCCACCAGTGACCCGACAGGGGGAGTCGACACCGGGGAGCTGTTTTTT	CATSDPTGGVDTGELFF
16	TRBV20-1	TRBJ2-1	NA	NA	TGCAGTGCTAGAGTGTTGGCTAGCCGTCTCTACAATGAGCAGTTCTTC	CSARVLASRLYNEQFF
15	TRBV20-1	TRBJ2-2	few	NA	TGCAGTGCTGCGCATGACAGATCGAACACCGGGGAGCTGTTTTTT	CSAAHDRSNTGELFF
17	TRBV12-3/TRBV12-4	TRBJ2-1	NA	TRBD2	TGTGCCAGCAGTTGGGGACAACTAGCGGGGGGCTACAATGAGCAGTTCTTC	CASSWGQLAGGYNEQFF
14	TRBV29-1	TRBJ1-2	NA	TRBD1	TGCAGCGCCGCAGGGGGCGCGTCTAACTATGGCTACACCTTC	CSAAGGASNYGYTF
14	TRBV29-1	TRBJ1-2	NA	TRBD1	TGCAGCGTTGAAGATACAGGGGGCGGATATGGCTACACCTTC	CSVEDTGGGYGYTF
16	TRBV9	TRBJ2-3	NA	TRBD2	TGTGCCAGCAGCGGGGGGACTAGCGCTTCCACAGATACGCAGTATTTT	CASSGGTSASTDTQYF
13	TRBV5-1	TRBJ2-7	few	NA	TGCGCCAGCAGCTTGTGGGGTTCCAACGAGCAGTACTTC	CASSLWGSNEQYF
14	TRBV27	TRBJ2-1	NA	TRBD2	TGTGCCAGCAGTTTAATCGGGGGGGGCAATGAGCAGTTCTTC	CASSLIGGGNEQFF
16	TRBV4-1	TRBJ2-1	few	TRBD1	TGCGCCAGCAGCCAAGCATACAGGGGAACCTACAATGAGCAGTTCTTC	CASSQAYRGTYNEQFF
12	TRBV7-9	TRBJ1-1	few	NA	TGTGCCAGCAGCATGACGATGACTGAAGCTTTCTTT	CASSMTMTEAFF
17	TRBV4-2	TRBJ2-5	NA	TRBD2	TGTGCCAGCAGCCAAGAAGACGGGGGGGGGAGCGAAGAGACCCAGTACTTC	CASSQEDGGGSEETQYF
14	TRBV12-3/TRBV12-4	TRBJ2-1	NA	TRBD2	TGTGCCAGCTACGGACTAGCGGGGGACAATGAGCAGTTCTTC	CASYGLAGDNEQFF
13	TRBV6-4	TRBJ2-1	NA	TRBD2	TGTGCCAGCAGTGACTCCCTAGCGGGGGATCAGTTCTTC	CASSDSLAGDQFF
14	TRBV3-1	TRBJ2-2	NA	NA	TGTGCCAGCAGCCCCCGACAGGCCCCCGGGGAGCTGTTTTTT	CASSPRQAPGELFF
19	TRBV9	TRBJ2-3	few	TRBD2	TGTGCCAGCAGCGTTGCCCCCCAAGAGACTAGCGGGAACACAGATACGCAGTATTTT	CASSVAPQETSGNTDTQYF
16	TRBV11-2	TRBJ2-5	NA	NA	TGTGCCAGCAGCTTAGAAGGGTTCTCGGGCCCAGAGACCCAGTACTTC	CASSLEGFSGPETQYF
14	TRBV12-3/TRBV12-4	TRBJ2-5	NA	NA	TGTGCCAGCAGTCCTTATGAGCGCCGGGAGACCCAGTACTTC	CASSPYERRETQYF
12	TRBV3-1	TRBJ2-5	few	NA	TGTGCCAGCAGCCAAGAACGGGAGACCCAGTACTTC	CASSQERETQYF
15	TRBV6-5	TRBJ2-1	NA	NA	TGTGCCAGCAGTTTAACCCCGGCACACTACAATGAGCAGTTCTTC	CASSLTPAHYNEQFF
18	TRBV12-3/TRBV12-4	TRBJ2-1	NA	TRBD1	TGTGCCAGCAGTTTCAACAGCCCCGGGACAGGGGGCTTGGATGAGCAGTTCTTC	CASSFNSPGTGGLDEQFF
15	TRBV2	TRBJ2-1	NA	NA	TGTGCCAGCAGCGAGGGACGGGTGGTCATGAATGAGCAGTTCTTC	CASSEGRVVMNEQFF
12	TRBV29-1	TRBJ1-2	NA	NA	TGCAGCGTTGGGCCGGTGGACTATGGCTACACCTTC	CSVGPVDYGYTF
14	TRBV7-2	TRBJ1-6	NA	NA	TGTGCCAGCAGCTTAGGGTACGATTTGACACCCCTCCACTTT	CASSLGYDLTPLHF
12	TRBV5-4	TRBJ1-1	NA	NA	TGTGCCAGCAGCGACGGGGACATTCGAGCTTTCTTT	CASSDGDIRAFF
14	TRBV20-1	TRBJ2-2	NA	NA	TGCAGTGCTAGCACATCCTCGAACACCGGGGAGCTGTTTTTT	CSASTSSNTGELFF
15	TRBV11-2	TRBJ2-2	NA	NA	TGTGCCAGCTACCAGGGTAGTATTTACACCGGGGAGCTGTTTTTT	CASYQGSIYTGELFF
15	TRBV4-1	TRBJ2-7	NA	TRBD2	TGCGCCAGCAGCCTTCAGCGGGGAGTAGACTACGAGCAGTACTTC	CASSLQRGVDYEQYF
15	TRBV7-2	TRBJ1-1	few	NA	TGTGCCAGCAGCTTACTCCTCCCAGGGTACATTGAAGCTTTCTTT	CASSLLLPGYIEAFF
15	TRBV4-1	TRBJ2-7	few	NA	TGCGCCAGCAGCCCGAGGGGGCTGGGAGGGGACGAGCAGTACTTC	CASSPRGLGGDEQYF
14	TRBV29-1	TRBJ2-3	NA	TRBD1	TGCAGCGTTGAGGGACAGGGGAAGGCAGATACGCAGTATTTT	CSVEGQGKADTQYF
15	TRBV6-4	TRBJ2-1	few	TRBD2	TGTGCCAGCAGTGTACTAGCGGGGGGCCTCCCCGAGCAGTTCTTC	CASSVLAGGLPEQFF
14	TRBV24-1	TRBJ2-2	few	NA	TGTGCCACCAGTGATGGGATGAACACCGGGGAGCTGTTTTTT	CATSDGMNTGELFF
15	TRBV11-2	TRBJ2-7	NA	TRBD1	TGTGCCAGCAGCTCGTCGGGACAGGGTGGGTACGAGCAGTACTTC	CASSSSGQGGYEQYF
14	TRBV12-3/TRBV12-4	TRBJ2-7	NA	TRBD2	TGTGCCAGCAGGTGGGGGGGGAAAGACTACGAGCAGTACTTC	CASRWGGKDYEQYF
15	TRBV6-1	TRBJ2-6	NA	TRBD1	TGTGCCAGCAGTCCGCTGACAGGGGAGGCCAACGTCCTGACTTTC	CASSPLTGEANVLTF
16	TRBV3-1	TRBJ2-3	NA	TRBD2	TGTGCCAGCAGCCCCCCTCTGGGCGGGGGACCAGATACGCAGTATTTT	CASSPPLGGGPDTQYF
17	TRBV12-3/TRBV12-4	TRBJ2-1	NA	NA	TGTGCCAGCAGTTTTAACCCCGGCCTTGATCCCTACAATGAGCAGTTCTTC	CASSFNPGLDPYNEQFF